These 14 T cell receptor beta chains came from one sample sequenced in a study of PD-1 blockade in classical Hodgkin lymphoma. Noted time point: cycle 4 day 1 (C4D1), after less than 7 weeks of nivolumab. Brentuximab vedotin exposure varied among the patients, all of whom had relapsed after autologous stem cell transplantation. TCRdb's table, derived via immunoSEQ multiplex PCR, lists solely in-frame clones and lacks some. The table lists around 15,000 clones, 83% of them singletons. The starting material was peripheral blood mononuclear cells (PBMCs), obtained before the fourth cycle of nivolumab. The source of these receptors is a human donor with classical Hodgkin lymphoma.

The V and J genes are TRBV18 and TRBJ2-3; no firm D call. The CDR3 runs to 14 residues. The V gene's germline CDR1 is KGHSH and CDR2 LQKENI. V lost 1 base and J 3 bases, leaving 8 bases between the germline ends. The CDR3 sequence is CASSPRSRTDTQYF. CDR3 in DNA: TGTGCCAGCTCACCACGTTCCAGGACAGATACGCAGTATTTT.

The V and J genes are TRBV7-9 and TRBJ1-1, with 8 bases aligning to TRBD1. Germline trimming cut 5 bases from V and 0 bases from J; bases unmatched to any gene: 8. The CDR3 covers 16 residues. Looked up from germline, CDR1 is SEHNR and CDR2 is FQNEAQ (reference sequence). CDR3 nucleotide sequence: TGTGCCAGCAGCCCGGGGACAGGTCTTTTGAACACTGAAGCTTTCTTT. It is translated as CASSPGTGLLNTEAFF.

The rearrangement joins TRBV5-1 to TRBJ1-2; TRBD1 matches at 10 bases. The ends lost 5 bases at V and 8 bases at J; junction bases unmatched: 6. In germline, CDR1 is SGHRS, CDR2 YFSETQ. The CDR3 covers 13 residues. CDR3 sequence reads: CASRAGTGEGYTF. The CDR3 nucleotides are TGCGCCAGCAGGGCCGGGACAGGGGAAGGCTACACCTTC.

The chain uses TRBV7-9 and TRBJ1-1; no clear D gene. Germline V lookup: CDR1 SEHNR, CDR2 FQNEAQ (reference sequence). This CDR3 has 15 amino acids. The ends were cut back, 1 base at V and 4 bases at J, with 13 bases in the middle. The CDR3 nucleotides read TGTGCCAGCAGCTTAGAGGGTCTTCTGGCCACTGAAGCTTTCTTT. It yields the protein CASSLEGLLATEAFF.

This chain joins TRBV5-1 and TRBJ2-2, with 9 bases lining up with TRBD1. V shed 6 bases and J 5 bases; nucleotides not matched to a gene: 8. Germline V gene data show CDR1 as SGHRS and CDR2 as YFSETQ. The CDR3 has 15 residues. Here the CDR3 DNA reads TGCGCCAGCAACTCCGGGACAGGGCGGACCGGGGAGCTGTTTTTT. Its protein is CASNSGTGRTGELFF.

In this sample, this clone turned up a few times. V usage is TRBV4-3 and J usage is TRBJ2-7; the match to TRBD1 covers 8 bases. This CDR3 is built from 14 residues. Germline CDR1 reads LGHNA; CDR2 reads YSLEER. The junction had 0 bases not matched to a gene; V was cut back by 0 bases and J by 2 bases. CDR3 nucleotide sequence: TGCGCCAGCAGCCAAGACAGGGGGCCCTACGAGCAGTACTTC. Translating it yields CASSQDRGPYEQYF.

The gene calls are TRBV6-1 and TRBJ2-1, with D unclear. With 7 bases removed from V and 4 bases from J, the gap between germline ends came to 11 bases. The CDR3 extends over 13 amino acids. Per germline, CDR1 MNHNS and CDR2 SASEGT. DNA of the CDR3: TGTGCCAGCAATGTGGGCCAGTACAATGAGCAGTTCTTC. Translated, it gives CASNVGQYNEQFF.

V and J are TRBV19 and TRBJ1-3, with D possibly TRBD1 on 5 matching bases. CDR3 size: 18 residues. Germline CDR1 is LNHDA and CDR2 is SQIVND (reference sequence). Deletions cut 5 bases from V and 0 bases from J, with 20 bases between. The CDR3 reads CASSPFSGTSTSGNTIYF. The CDR3 DNA is TGTGCCAGTAGTCCATTCTCCGGGACGTCGACCTCTGGAAACACCATATATTTT.

The chain employs TRBV7-9 and TRBJ2-1; D is possibly TRBD1 (6 bases). V was cut by 1 base and J by 10 bases, with 11 bases left in between. Germline V lookup: CDR1 SEHNR, CDR2 FQNEAQ (reference sequence). The CDR3 covers 13 residues. The CDR3 reads CASSLEGVGEQFF. The CDR3 DNA sequence: TGTGCCAGCAGCTTAGAGGGGGTAGGGGAGCAGTTCTTC.

V usage is TRBV11-3 and J usage is TRBJ1-1; 11 bases align to TRBD1. The CDR3 has 17 residues. Per the germline V gene, CDR1 is SGHNT and CDR2 is YENEEA. V lost 5 bases, J lost 4 bases, and 12 bases stayed unmatched. The CDR3 is CASSKGQGVIGSTEAFF. Written as DNA, the CDR3 is TGTGCCAGCAGCAAGGGACAGGGGGTAATCGGGAGCACTGAAGCTTTCTTT.

J is TRBJ1-6 and V is TRBV5-5; D call uncertain. The CDR3 spans 15 residues. V was shortened by 0 bases and J by 13 bases, with 17 bases between the two germline ends. Germline V gene sequence: CDR1 SGHKS, CDR2 YYEKEE (reference sequence). The CDR3 spells CASSLASKLLYPLHF. The CDR3 nucleotides read TGTGCCAGCAGCTTGGCCTCAAAGCTTCTGTATCCCCTCCACTTT.

This clone has only a few counts. The chain recombines TRBV7-9 with TRBJ1-5; D may be TRBD1 (5 bases). V was trimmed by 5 bases and J by 7 bases, leaving 15 bases between them. This CDR3 is built from 14 residues. Germline CDR1 and CDR2: SEHNR and FQNEAQ (reference sequence). CDR3 bases: TGTGCCAGCAGCCTACAGACAGAATCGCAGCCCCAGCATTTT. It encodes CASSLQTESQPQHF.

The J gene is TRBJ2-1, the V gene TRBV14, with a weak D call TRBD1 (5 bases). Germline lookup yields CDR1 SGHDN and CDR2 FVKESK. The CDR3 runs 12 residues. V was trimmed by 0 bases and J by 9 bases, leaving 6 bases between them. The CDR3 DNA reads TGTGCCAGCAGCCAAGAAGGGGTTGAGCAGTTCTTC. This translates into CASSQEGVEQFF.

The chain carries TRBV2 and TRBJ1-2; 8 bases align to TRBD1. The CDR3 covers 14 residues. Germline assignment: CDR1 SNHLY and CDR2 FYNNEI. V dropped 6 bases and J dropped 7; count of bases not matched to a gene: 10. CDR3 sequence: CASSGYRGEVGYTF. CDR3 coding DNA: TGTGCCAGCAGCGGGTACAGGGGGGAGGTTGGCTACACCTTC.